This T cell receptor beta chain is from a study of T cells in localized non-small cell lung cancer. Study conclusions and caveats: As only one tumor region underwent sequencing, heterogeneity remains possible.

As for this clone: The antigen remains unidentified.

TCRdb's copy holds only in-frame clones and misses some; the assay was immunoSEQ multiplex PCR. Here the sample spans tens of thousands of clones, 88% being singletons. The clonotype originates from a man aged 35-69 years with stage II lung adenocarcinoma. This specimen was PBMCs, taken before any cancer treatment.

The DNA of the CDR3 is TGTGCCACCCAGGGGGGGTACAATCAGCCCCAGCATTTT. Amino acid sequence: CATQGGYNQPQHF. V gene TRBV27 combines with J gene TRBJ1-5; 7 bases are shared with TRBD1. The trim removed 10 bases at V and 3 bases at J, leaving 6 bases unmatched. The CDR3 extends over 13 amino acids. Germline V gives CDR1 MNHEY, CDR2 SMNVEV (reference sequence).